These 27 T cell receptor beta chains were sequenced from one sample in a study of human T cells and chemical hapten exposure. TCRdb recomputed calls from the RACE reads with MiXCR, one row per CDR3 protein. The sample comprises more than 250,000 distinct CDR3 sequences, 7.5% to 9% of which are singletons, and under 2.5% rests with the top ten. Indicated time point: pre-sensitization, week 0. Treatment of the sample: therapeutic diphenylcyclopropenone sensitization with weekly scalp DPC. This material consisted of whole blood, taken in connection with sensitization to the hapten diphenylcyclopropenone (DPC). These receptors were collected from a woman between 40 and 50 years old with alopecia areata. Some clones in this sample may be carry-over from other donors' samples.

This clonotype was recorded many times. This chain uses TRBV7-9 with TRBJ1-3; possibly TRBD1 for D (6 bases). V lost 5 bases, J lost 4 bases, and 24 bases lay in between. The CDR3 has 18 amino acids. CDR1 SEHNR and CDR2 FQNEAQ come from the germline V gene (reference sequence). The CDR3, as DNA: TGTGCCAGCAGCCTACCGCTATCCCGGCGGGGGCTAGGAAACACCATATATTTT. Translating it yields CASSLPLSRRGLGNTIYF. The variable domain in full, completed from reference TRBV7-9 and TRBJ1-3, reads DTGVSQNPRHKITKRGQNVTFRCDPISEHNRLYWYRQTLGQGPEFLTYFQNEAQLEKSRLLSDRFSAERPKGSFSTLEIQRTEQGDSAMYLCASSLPLSRRGLGNTIYFGEGSWLTVV.

The genes are TRBV12-3 or TRBV12-4 and TRBJ1-4, with 7 bases that match TRBD1. CDR3 length: 17 residues. J lost 13 bases, V lost 3 bases, and 20 bases had no gene match. The CDR3 sequence is CASSLAPEGARGGGLFF. CDR3 nucleotide sequence: TGTGCCAGCAGTTTGGCCCCGGAGGGGGCCCGAGGTGGAGGACTGTTTTTT.

The J gene is TRBJ1-6, the V gene TRBV7-2; D gene unclear. V dropped 5 bases and J dropped 0 bases, with 14 bases sitting between them. The CDR3 loop spans 17 amino acids. Germline CDR1 SGHTA, CDR2 FQGNSA. The CDR3 spells CASSGRRMSSYNSPLHF. For the CDR3, the DNA is TGTGCCAGCAGCGGGCGGAGGATGAGCTCCTATAATTCACCCCTCCACTTT.

Ten or more counts support this clonotype. This chain joins TRBV7-2 and TRBJ2-6; D is unresolved. This CDR3 has 17 residues. V dropped 6 bases and J dropped 0 bases, with 15 bases sitting between them. Germline V gene sequence: CDR1 SGHTA, CDR2 FQGNSA. The CDR3 sequence is CASRRLPAGSGANVLTF. CDR3 bases: TGTGCCAGCAGGCGCTTACCGGCCGGCTCTGGGGCCAACGTCCTGACTTTC.

This clonotype was counted only a few times. V and J are TRBV20-1 and TRBJ2-7; 7 bases line up with TRBD1. V lost 3 bases and J lost 0; bases outside the gene matches: 2. The CDR3 spans 13 residues. Germline V lookup: CDR1 DFQATT, CDR2 SNEGSKA (reference sequence). The CDR3 here is CSARGTASYEQYF. As DNA, the CDR3 is TGCAGTGCTAGGGGGACAGCCTCCTACGAGCAGTACTTC.

In its sample, this clonotype was seen many times. The chain employs TRBV12-3 or TRBV12-4 and TRBJ2-3; the D is unclear. With 6 bases removed from V and 3 bases from J, the gap between germline ends came to 16 bases. This CDR3 has 15 residues. The CDR3 protein is CASSHDTTSTDTQYF. CDR3 DNA: TGTGCCAGCAGCCACGACACCACCAGTACAGATACGCAGTATTTT.

The gene calls are TRBV10-3 and TRBJ2-3; 7 bases match TRBD1. There are 14 residues in the CDR3. The V and J ends lost 6 bases and 2 bases, in that order; junction bases with no gene match: 5. The germline V gene has CDR1 ENHRY and CDR2 SYGVKD. The DNA for the CDR3 is TGTGCCATCAGCAGGGGGACAGACACAGATACGCAGTATTTT. Residues: CAISRGTDTDTQYF.

This sequence joins TRBV7-9 and TRBJ2-2, with D tentatively TRBD2 (6 bases). V was pared by 1 base and J by 1 base, with 13 bases between. This CDR3 is built from 17 residues. The germline CDR1 and CDR2 sequences are SEHNR and FQNEAQ (reference sequence). CDR3 amino acids: CASSLVGLALNTGELFF. As DNA, the CDR3 is TGTGCCAGCAGCTTAGTGGGTCTAGCGCTGAACACCGGGGAGCTGTTTTTT.

This clonotype has a handful of counts. The J gene is TRBJ2-7, the V gene TRBV5-1; 11 nucleotides match TRBD2. This CDR3 region has 16 residues. V lost 4 bases to trimming and J lost 0 bases; unmatched junction nucleotides: 6. From germline, CDR1 is SGHRS and CDR2 YFSETQ. The chain's CDR3 is CASSTGTSGYSYEQYF. CDR3 coding DNA: TGCGCCAGCAGCACCGGGACTAGCGGATACTCCTACGAGCAGTACTTC.

The chain employs TRBV6-5 and TRBJ2-2, with a weak D call TRBD2 (5 bases). Germline loops: CDR1 MNHEY, CDR2 SVGAGI. There are 13 residues in the CDR3. V lost 6 bases and J 6 bases, leaving 11 bases between the germline ends. In DNA, the CDR3 is TGTGCCAGCAGCCCGGGGTGGGCCGGGGAGCTGTTTTTT. It codes for CASSPGWAGELFF.

This chain links TRBV6-2 or TRBV6-3 with TRBJ2-1, with 9 bases that match TRBD1. The CDR3 has 15 amino acids. CDR1 and CDR2 (germline): MNHEY, SVGEGT. V was clipped by 5 bases and J by 7 bases; unmatched bases: 9. The CDR3 DNA is TGTGCCAGCAGTCGATCCGGGACAGGGATGAATGAGCAGTTCTTC. It codes for CASSRSGTGMNEQFF.

This clonotype was observed many times. The chain uses TRBV28 and TRBJ2-1; 8 bases fit TRBD2. The length of the CDR3 is 17 residues. From germline, CDR1 is MDHEN and CDR2 SYDVKM. Trimming at V came to 4 bases and at J to 6 bases, leaving 14 bases not matched to a gene. In nucleotides, the CDR3 is TGTGCCAGCAGTTCACCCCGTGGGACTAGAAGAGGCAATGAGCAGTTCTTC. As protein: CASSSPRGTRRGNEQFF.

This clonotype was found a few times. V is TRBV29-1 and J is TRBJ2-1, with 10 bases lining up with TRBD1. V shed 3 bases, J shed 10 bases, and the junction held 9 bases outside the gene matches. The germline CDR1 and CDR2 sequences are SQVTM and ANQGSEA. The CDR3 consists of 14 residues. The CDR3 spells CSVDGATTGGEQFF. CDR3 DNA: TGCAGCGTTGATGGGGCCACGACAGGGGGCGAGCAGTTCTTC.

Only a few counts were recorded for this clonotype. CDR3 DNA: TGTGCCAGCAGTCGCCGACAGAACCAAGAGACCCAGTACTTC. Translation: CASSRRQNQETQYF. This chain connects TRBV6-5 to TRBJ2-5, with D possibly TRBD1 on 5 matching bases. Germline values: CDR1 MNHEY, CDR2 SVGAGI. Trimming pared 5 bases from V and 0 bases from J, leaving 10 bases between. The CDR3 has 14 residues.

The chain uses TRBV11-2 and TRBJ2-2; D call uncertain. Trimming stripped 2 bases from V and 8 bases from J, with 15 bases between. Germline V gene lookup returns CDR1 SGHAT and CDR2 FQNNGV. This CDR3 spans 15 amino acids. As DNA, the CDR3 is TGTGCCAGCAGCTTATCGGTTTATGCAGCTGGGGAGCTGTTTTTT. Its translation is CASSLSVYAAGELFF.

The rearrangement joins TRBV7-9 to TRBJ2-7; a weak D match, TRBD1 (6 bases). This CDR3 region has 14 residues. The V end was cut by 5 bases, the J end by 0 bases, with 11 bases between. Germline V lookup: CDR1 SEHNR, CDR2 FQNEAQ (reference sequence). In DNA form, the CDR3 reads TGTGCCAGCAGCCCAAGGACAGACTCCTACGAGCAGTACTTC. It specifies CASSPRTDSYEQYF.

This clonotype has a handful of counts. The V and J genes are TRBV27 and TRBJ1-5, with D perhaps TRBD1 (5 bases). Germline V lookup: CDR1 MNHEY, CDR2 SMNVEV (reference sequence). This CDR3 region has 16 residues. The ends were cut back, 4 bases at V and 3 bases at J, with 16 bases in the middle. The CDR3 protein is CASSSRAGGPNQPQHF. The DNA for the CDR3 is TGTGCCAGCAGTTCCCGGGCTGGGGGACCCAATCAGCCCCAGCATTTT.

This chain joins TRBV7-9 and TRBJ2-5; D is undetermined. V was trimmed by 3 bases and J by 5 bases, leaving 10 bases between them. The CDR3 is 13 residues long. CDR1 is SEHNR and CDR2 is FQNEAQ in the germline V gene (reference sequence). The CDR3 is CASSFGSLETQYF. DNA of the CDR3: TGTGCCAGCAGCTTTGGCTCCCTGGAGACCCAGTACTTC. Based on the CDR3 plus reference TRBV7-9 and TRBJ2-5, the full variable domain is DTGVSQNPRHKITKRGQNVTFRCDPISEHNRLYWYRQTLGQGPEFLTYFQNEAQLEKSRLLSDRFSAERPKGSFSTLEIQRTEQGDSAMYLCASSFGSLETQYFGPGTRLLVL.

V and J are TRBV28 and TRBJ2-2; 8 positions match TRBD2. The germline V gene has CDR1 MDHEN and CDR2 SYDVKM. The V gene end was trimmed by 8 bases and the J gene end by 0 bases; junction bases not matched to a gene: 8. The CDR3 is made up of 16 amino acids. The DNA of the CDR3 is TGTGCCAGCGGATTGACTAGCGCTGCGAACACCGGGGAGCTGTTTTTT. Translated, it gives CASGLTSAANTGELFF.

The V and J genes are TRBV7-9 and TRBJ2-7; TRBD2 aligns across 10 bases. The CDR3 has 18 residues. CDR1 is SEHNR, CDR2 FQNEAQ, per germline (reference sequence). J lost 2 bases, V lost 5 bases, and 15 bases had no gene match. CDR3 sequence: CASSPSGRAGGGTYEQYF. Here the CDR3 DNA reads TGTGCCAGCAGCCCAAGCGGGAGGGCCGGTGGAGGAACCTACGAGCAGTACTTC.

This clonotype has a single count. A single base separates this from a much larger clone, so it may be a read error. V usage is TRBV6-5 and J usage is TRBJ2-5; 9 nucleotides match TRBD1. This CDR3 has 15 residues. Looked up from germline, CDR1 is MNHEY and CDR2 is SVGAGI. CDR3 in amino acids: CASSRWTGAGESQYF. The CDR3 DNA is TGTGCCAGCAGTCGGTGGACAGGGGCGGGGGAGAGCCAGTACTTC.

The J gene is TRBJ2-6, the V gene TRBV9; D is undetermined. Germline assignment: CDR1 SGDLS and CDR2 YYNGEE. Trimming removed 2 bases at V and 2 bases at J, with 5 bases between. This CDR3 is 14 amino acids long. CDR3 sequence (DNA): TGTGCCAGCAGCGTTGCGACTGGGGCCAACGTCCTGACTTTC. It codes for CASSVATGANVLTF.

This chain uses TRBV7-2 with TRBJ2-2; TRBD1 matches 7 bases. The CDR3 totals 14 residues. CDR1 SGHTA and CDR2 FQGNSA come from the germline V gene. With 3 bases clipped from V and 7 bases from J, the junction kept 5 bases outside the gene matches. The CDR3 coding sequence is TGTGCCAGCAGCTTTTGGGGACAGCTCGGGGAGCTGTTTTTT. Its protein product is CASSFWGQLGELFF.

This clonotype turned up a few times. J is TRBJ2-1 and V is TRBV6-2 or TRBV6-3; unclear D gene. This CDR3 region has 15 residues. Between the trimmed V and J ends, which lost 6 bases and 5 bases, there was a span of 17 bases. The V gene's germline CDR1 is MNHEY and CDR2 SVGEGT. CDR3 nucleotide sequence: TGTGCCAGCAGCTCCCGAGACACCCCCCACAATGAGCAGTTCTTC. Protein: CASSSRDTPHNEQFF.

This chain connects TRBV5-6 to TRBJ2-3, with D possibly being TRBD1 (6 bases). There are 16 residues in the CDR3. Germline values: CDR1 SGHDT, CDR2 YYEEEE. Trimming cost V 4 bases and J 0 bases, with 15 bases left between them. For the CDR3, the DNA is TGTGCCAGCAGCGTCGGGACATTAACTAGCACAGATACGCAGTATTTT. Its translation: CASSVGTLTSTDTQYF.

The sample holds many counts of this clonotype. This chain links TRBV4-3 with TRBJ2-3, with 12 nucleotides matching TRBD2. There are 17 residues in the CDR3. Germline trimming cut 0 bases from V and 2 bases from J; bases unmatched to any gene: 3. Per germline, CDR1 LGHNA and CDR2 YSLEER. The CDR3 loop is CASSQDWTSGVTDTQYF. The CDR3 bases are TGCGCCAGCAGCCAAGATTGGACTAGCGGGGTCACAGATACGCAGTATTTT.

This clonotype was detected only a few times. This CDR3 reads CASSPRGQGATEAFF. CDR3 nucleotide sequence: TGTGCCAGCAGCCCTAGGGGGCAGGGGGCCACTGAAGCTTTCTTT. The chain links TRBV28 to TRBJ1-1; 8 bases align to TRBD1. Germline trimming cut 6 bases from V and 4 bases from J; bases unmatched to any gene: 10. CDR3 length equals 15 residues. Germline V gene data show CDR1 as MDHEN and CDR2 as SYDVKM.